The rows below give T cell receptor beta chains drawn from one sample of a study of blood T cell repertoires in COVID-19. Generated by immunoSEQ multiplex PCR, the TCRdb table keeps only in-frame clones and is missing some. The sample carries approximately 670,000 clones, over 80% recorded once. The source material was peripheral blood. These receptors were obtained from a woman in her late teens or twenties with acute or convalescent COVID-19. CDR3s include the opening cysteine and the closing phenylalanine or tryptophan. A D gene is named only where the DNA matches it firmly. Part of the rows lack a size; the others show once, few, many or a class for expanded clones.

D gene	V gene	clone size	J gene	CDR3 protein	CDR3 DNA
TRBD1	TRBV27	NA	TRBJ1-1	CASSSGTGDGNSEAFF	TGTGCCAGCAGTTCCGGGACAGGGGACGGCAACTCTGAAGCTTTCTTT
TRBD1	TRBV19	few	TRBJ2-2	CASSAAGTGNTGELFF	TGTGCCAGTAGTGCGGCCGGGACAGGGAACACCGGGGAGCTGTTTTTT
NA	TRBV6-4	NA	TRBJ1-5	CATPFQPQHF	TGTGCCACCCCGTTTCAGCCCCAGCATTTT
TRBD1	TRBV18	NA	TRBJ2-2	CASTDRVSDTGELFF	TGTGCCAGCACAGACAGGGTCTCGGACACCGGGGAGCTGTTTTTT
TRBD1	TRBV9	NA	TRBJ1-1	CASSVEGAYTEAFF	TGTGCCAGCAGCGTAGAGGGGGCCTACACTGAAGCTTTCTTT
TRBD2	TRBV6-2/TRBV6-3	NA	TRBJ2-3	CASSYSATSAHTDTQYF	TGTGCCAGCAGTTACTCCGCTACTAGCGCTCACACAGATACGCAGTATTTT
TRBD1	TRBV6-1	NA	TRBJ1-4	CASSEGTGSEKLFF	TGTGCCAGCAGTGAGGGGACAGGGAGTGAAAAACTGTTTTTT
TRBD1	TRBV12-3/TRBV12-4	NA	TRBJ1-1	CATGQGIPEAFF	TGTGCCACCGGACAGGGTATACCTGAAGCTTTCTTT
TRBD2	TRBV5-4	NA	TRBJ2-5	CASSWGLAGGQETQYF	TGTGCCAGCAGTTGGGGACTAGCGGGGGGGCAAGAGACCCAGTACTTC
NA	TRBV5-1	NA	TRBJ1-1	CASSPGPSWDTEAFF	TGCGCCAGCAGCCCCGGGCCTAGCTGGGACACTGAAGCTTTCTTT
TRBD2	TRBV7-2	NA	TRBJ2-7	CASSLASSGGKQYF	TGTGCCAGCAGCTTAGCCTCTAGCGGGGGGAAGCAGTACTTC